This T cell receptor (beta chain) emerged from a study of regulatory T cells in long-lasting Graves disease. Overall study context: Recently diagnosed Graves' patients had received antithyroid drugs for under 3 months.

Construction of the TCR beta libraries employed iRepertoire HTBI primers in conjunction with Arm-PCR of CDR3 regions. Using its own MiXCR run on the multiplex PCR reads, TCRdb lists one record per CDR3 protein. The sample lists a few hundred thousand distinct CDR3 sequences; about 13% were seen once. CDR3 length: 14 amino acids. The ends lost 6 bases at V and 4 bases at J; junction bases unmatched: 4. The time point denotes: newly diagnosed GD, antithyroid drugs for less than 3 months. Extracted PBMC RNA gave rise to the TCR library. In addition, the sample was reused for a study of T cells in Graves' hyperthyroidism and ophthalmopathy. Per that study: The primer set for the first-round RT-PCR of the TCR CDR3 was HTBI. Most thyroid clonotypes that were expanded above 0.001 also turned up in blood.

The rearrangement links TRBV12-3 or TRBV12-4 to TRBJ2-2; 8 nucleotides agree with TRBD2. The sequence came from a young man with Graves disease. The sample was peripheral blood mononuclear cells (PBMCs), taken at new diagnosis, from a patient treated with antithyroid drugs. CDR3 nucleotides: TGTGCCAGCAGCAAGCGGGAGAGCACCGGGGAGCTGTTTTTT. Translated: CASSKRESTGELFF.